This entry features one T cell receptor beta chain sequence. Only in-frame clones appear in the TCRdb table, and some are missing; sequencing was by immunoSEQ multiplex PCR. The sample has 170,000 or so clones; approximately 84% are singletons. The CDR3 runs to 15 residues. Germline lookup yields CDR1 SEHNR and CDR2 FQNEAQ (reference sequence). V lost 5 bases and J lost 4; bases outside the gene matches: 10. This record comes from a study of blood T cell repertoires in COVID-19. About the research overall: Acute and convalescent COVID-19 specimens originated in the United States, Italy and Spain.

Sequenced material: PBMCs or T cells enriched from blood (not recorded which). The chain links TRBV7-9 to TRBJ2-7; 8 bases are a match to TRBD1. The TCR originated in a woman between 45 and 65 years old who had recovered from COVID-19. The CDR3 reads CASSPGSGGKYEQYF. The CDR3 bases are TGTGCCAGCAGCCCAGGCTCAGGGGGCAAATACGAGCAGTACTTC.